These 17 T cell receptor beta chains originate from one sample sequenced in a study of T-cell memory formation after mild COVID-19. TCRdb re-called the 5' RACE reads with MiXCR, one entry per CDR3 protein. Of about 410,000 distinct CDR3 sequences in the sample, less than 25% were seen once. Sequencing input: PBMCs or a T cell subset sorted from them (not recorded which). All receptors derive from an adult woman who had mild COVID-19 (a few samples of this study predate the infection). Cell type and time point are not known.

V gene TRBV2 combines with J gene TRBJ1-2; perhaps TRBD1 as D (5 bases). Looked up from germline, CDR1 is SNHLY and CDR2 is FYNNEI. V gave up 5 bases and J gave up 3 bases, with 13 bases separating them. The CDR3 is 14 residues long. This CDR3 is CASSSQGLDYGYTF. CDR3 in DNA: TGTGCCAGCAGTTCGCAGGGTTTGGACTATGGCTACACCTTC. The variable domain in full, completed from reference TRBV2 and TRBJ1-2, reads EPEVTQTPSHQVTQMGQEVILRCVPISNHLYFYWYRQILGQKVEFLVSFYNNEISEKSEIFDDQFSVERPDGSNFTLKIRSTKLEDSAMYFCASSSQGLDYGYTFGSGTRLTVV.

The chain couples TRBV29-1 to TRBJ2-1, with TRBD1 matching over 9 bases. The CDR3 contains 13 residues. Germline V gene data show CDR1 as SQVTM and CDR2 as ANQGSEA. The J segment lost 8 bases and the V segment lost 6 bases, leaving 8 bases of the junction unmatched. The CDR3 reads CSVGDRARDEQFF. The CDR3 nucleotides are TGCAGCGTGGGGGACAGGGCTCGGGATGAGCAGTTCTTC.

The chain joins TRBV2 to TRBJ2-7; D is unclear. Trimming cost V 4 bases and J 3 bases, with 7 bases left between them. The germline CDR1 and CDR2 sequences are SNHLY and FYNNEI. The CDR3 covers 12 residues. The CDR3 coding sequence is TGTGCCAGCAGTGTTACCGGCTACGAGCAGTACTTC. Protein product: CASSVTGYEQYF.

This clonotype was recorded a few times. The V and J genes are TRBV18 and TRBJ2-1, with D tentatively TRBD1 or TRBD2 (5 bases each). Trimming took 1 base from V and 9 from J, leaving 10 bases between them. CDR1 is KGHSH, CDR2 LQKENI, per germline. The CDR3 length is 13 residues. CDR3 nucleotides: TGTGCCAGCTCACCACTTCAGGGAGTTGAGCAGTTCTTC. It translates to CASSPLQGVEQFF.

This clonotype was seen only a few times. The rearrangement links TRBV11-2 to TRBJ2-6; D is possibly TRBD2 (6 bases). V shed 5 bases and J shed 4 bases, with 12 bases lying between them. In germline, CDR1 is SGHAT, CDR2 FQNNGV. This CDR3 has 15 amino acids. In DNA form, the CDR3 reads TGTGCCAGCAGCCGGAGCGGGCGAGGGGCCAACGTCCTGACTTTC. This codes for CASSRSGRGANVLTF. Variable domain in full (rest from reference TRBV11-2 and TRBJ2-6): EAGVAQSPRYKIIEKRQSVAFWCNPISGHATLYWYQQILGQGPKLLIQFQNNGVVDDSQLPKDRFSAERLKGVDSTLKIQPAKLEDSAVYLCASSRSGRGANVLTFGAGSRLTVL.

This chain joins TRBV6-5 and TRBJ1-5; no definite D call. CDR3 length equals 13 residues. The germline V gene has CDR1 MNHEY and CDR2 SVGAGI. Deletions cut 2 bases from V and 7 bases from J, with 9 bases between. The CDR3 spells CASSYAMGQPQHF. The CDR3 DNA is TGTGCCAGCAGTTACGCCATGGGGCAGCCCCAGCATTTT.

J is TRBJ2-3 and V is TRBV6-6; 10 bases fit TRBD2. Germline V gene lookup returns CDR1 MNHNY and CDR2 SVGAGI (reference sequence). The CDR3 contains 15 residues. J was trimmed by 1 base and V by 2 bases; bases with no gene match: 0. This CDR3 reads CASSYGTSGTDTQYF. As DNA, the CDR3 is TGTGCCAGCAGTTACGGGACTAGCGGCACAGATACGCAGTATTTT.

CDR3 bases: TGCAGTGCCCCTCCAGGGGAGATGACGGGACTTCACGGCTACAATGAGCAGTTCTTC. Amino acids: CSAPPGEMTGLHGYNEQFF. The rearrangement joins TRBV20-1 to TRBJ2-1; D is perhaps TRBD1 or TRBD2 (6 bases each). Trimming cost V 6 bases and J 3 bases, with 30 bases left between them. CDR1 and CDR2 (germline): DFQATT, SNEGSKA (reference sequence). CDR3 length: 19 amino acids.

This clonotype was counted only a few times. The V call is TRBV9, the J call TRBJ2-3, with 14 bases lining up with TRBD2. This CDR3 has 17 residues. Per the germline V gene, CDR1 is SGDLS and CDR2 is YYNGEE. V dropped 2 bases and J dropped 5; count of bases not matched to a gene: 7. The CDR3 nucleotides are TGTGCCAGCAGCGTGGATCCGGGACTAGCGGGAGAAGATACGCAGTATTTT. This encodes CASSVDPGLAGEDTQYF.

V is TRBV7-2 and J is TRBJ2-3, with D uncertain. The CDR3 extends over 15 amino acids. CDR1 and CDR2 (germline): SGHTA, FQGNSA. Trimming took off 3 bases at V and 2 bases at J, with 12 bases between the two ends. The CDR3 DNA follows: TGTGCCAGCAGCTTTGATCTTCTATTCACAGATACGCAGTATTTT. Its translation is CASSFDLLFTDTQYF.

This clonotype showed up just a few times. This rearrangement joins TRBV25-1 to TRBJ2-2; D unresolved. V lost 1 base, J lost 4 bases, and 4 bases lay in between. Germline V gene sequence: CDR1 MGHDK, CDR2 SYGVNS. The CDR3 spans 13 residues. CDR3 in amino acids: CASSEFLTGELFF. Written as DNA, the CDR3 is TGTGCCAGCAGTGAATTTCTCACCGGGGAGCTGTTTTTT.

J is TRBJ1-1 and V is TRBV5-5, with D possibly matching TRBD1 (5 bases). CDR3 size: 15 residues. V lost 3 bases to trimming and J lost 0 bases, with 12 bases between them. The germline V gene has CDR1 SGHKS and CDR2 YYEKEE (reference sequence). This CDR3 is CASSSFGGMNTEAFF. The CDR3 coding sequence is TGTGCCAGCAGCTCCTTCGGGGGTATGAACACTGAAGCTTTCTTT.

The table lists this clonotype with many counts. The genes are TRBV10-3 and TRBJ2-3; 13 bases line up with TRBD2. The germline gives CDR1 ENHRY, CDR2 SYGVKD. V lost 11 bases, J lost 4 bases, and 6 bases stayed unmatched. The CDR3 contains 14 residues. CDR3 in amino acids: CAVTSGGASDTQYF. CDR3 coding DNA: TGTGCCGTAACTAGCGGGGGGGCTTCAGATACGCAGTATTTT.

CDR3 sequence reads: CSASWSAGYTF. In DNA form, the CDR3 reads TGCAGTGCTAGTTGGTCTGCTGGCTACACCTTC. The chain is built from TRBV20-1 and TRBJ1-2; D is unclear. With 3 bases removed from V and 7 bases from J, the gap between germline ends came to 9 bases. Germline V lookup: CDR1 DFQATT, CDR2 SNEGSKA (reference sequence). This CDR3 has 11 amino acids.

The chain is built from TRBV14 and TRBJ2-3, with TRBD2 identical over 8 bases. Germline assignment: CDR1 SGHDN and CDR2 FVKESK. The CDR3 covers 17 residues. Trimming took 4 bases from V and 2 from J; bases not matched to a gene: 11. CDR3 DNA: TGTGCCAGCAGCCCCCTAATTGGAGCGGGGGTCACAGATACGCAGTATTTT. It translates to CASSPLIGAGVTDTQYF.

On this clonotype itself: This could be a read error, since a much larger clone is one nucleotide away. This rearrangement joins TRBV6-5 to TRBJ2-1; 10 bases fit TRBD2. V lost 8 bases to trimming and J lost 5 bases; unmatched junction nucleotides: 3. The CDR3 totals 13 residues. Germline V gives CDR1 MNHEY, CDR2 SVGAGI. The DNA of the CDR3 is TGTGCCAGCGGACTAGCGGACCACAATGAGCAGTTCTTC. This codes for CASGLADHNEQFF.

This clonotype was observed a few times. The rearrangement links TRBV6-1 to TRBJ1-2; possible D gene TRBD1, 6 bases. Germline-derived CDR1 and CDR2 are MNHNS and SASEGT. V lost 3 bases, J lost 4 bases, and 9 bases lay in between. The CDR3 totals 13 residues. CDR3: CASSDQGSYGYTF. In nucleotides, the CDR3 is TGTGCCAGCAGTGATCAGGGGTCCTATGGCTACACCTTC.